This T cell receptor beta chain was captured by sequencing in a study of regulatory T cells in long-lasting Graves disease. This clonotype was picked up many times. Time point specified: persistent/refractory GD, antithyroid drugs over 5 years with positive TRAb. PBMC RNA was the source of the TCR library. iRepertoire HTBI primers and Arm-PCR of CDR3 regions built TCR beta libraries. One entry per CDR3 protein results from TCRdb running MiXCR on the multiplex PCR reads. Of around 460,000 distinct CDR3 sequences in the sample, 20% to 25% were seen once. This TCR came from a female donor with Graves disease. Specimen: peripheral blood mononuclear cells (PBMCs), collected when the disease was refractory, from a patient treated with antithyroid drugs.

CDR3 sequence (DNA): TGTGCCAGCAGCTTGGTCCAGGGTCCCTACGAGCAGTACTTC. This codes for CASSLVQGPYEQYF. V is TRBV11-2 and J is TRBJ2-7; perhaps TRBD1 as D (5 bases). Germline V lookup: CDR1 SGHAT, CDR2 FQNNGV. V shed 3 bases and J shed 2 bases, with 11 bases lying between them. The CDR3 runs 14 residues.